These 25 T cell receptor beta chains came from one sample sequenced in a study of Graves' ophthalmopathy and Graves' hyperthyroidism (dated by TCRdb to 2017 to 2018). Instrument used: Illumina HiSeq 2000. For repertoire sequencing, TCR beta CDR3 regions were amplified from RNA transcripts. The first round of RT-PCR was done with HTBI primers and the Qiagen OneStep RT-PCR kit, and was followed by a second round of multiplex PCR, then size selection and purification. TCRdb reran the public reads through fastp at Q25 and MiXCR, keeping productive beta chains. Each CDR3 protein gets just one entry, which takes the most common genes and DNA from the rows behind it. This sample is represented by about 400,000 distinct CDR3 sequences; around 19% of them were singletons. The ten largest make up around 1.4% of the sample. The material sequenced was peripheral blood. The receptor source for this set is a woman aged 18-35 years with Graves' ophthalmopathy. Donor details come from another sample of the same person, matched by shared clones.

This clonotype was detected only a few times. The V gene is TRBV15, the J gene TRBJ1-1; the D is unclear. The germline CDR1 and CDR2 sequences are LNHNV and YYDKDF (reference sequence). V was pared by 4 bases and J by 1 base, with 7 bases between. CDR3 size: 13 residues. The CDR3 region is CATSITRNTEAFF. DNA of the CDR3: TGTGCCACCAGCATAACAAGGAACACTGAAGCTTTCTTT.

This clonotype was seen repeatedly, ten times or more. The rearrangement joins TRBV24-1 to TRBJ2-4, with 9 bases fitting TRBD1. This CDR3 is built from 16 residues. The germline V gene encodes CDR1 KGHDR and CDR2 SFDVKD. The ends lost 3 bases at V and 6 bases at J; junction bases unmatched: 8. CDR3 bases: TGTGCCACCAGTGATCCTTCCGGGACAGGGCCAAACATTCAGTACTTC. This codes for CATSDPSGTGPNIQYF.

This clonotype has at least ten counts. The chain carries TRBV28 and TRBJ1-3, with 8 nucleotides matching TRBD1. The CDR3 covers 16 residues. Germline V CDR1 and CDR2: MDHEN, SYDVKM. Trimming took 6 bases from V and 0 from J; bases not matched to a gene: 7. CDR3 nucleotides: TGTGCCAGCAGATCGGACAGGGACGGCTCTGGAAACACCATATATTTT. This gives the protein CASRSDRDGSGNTIYF.

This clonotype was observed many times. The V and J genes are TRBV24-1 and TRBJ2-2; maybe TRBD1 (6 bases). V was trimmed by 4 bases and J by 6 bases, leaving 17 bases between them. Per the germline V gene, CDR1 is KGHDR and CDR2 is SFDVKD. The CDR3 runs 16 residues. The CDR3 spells CATSDHRAGRAGELFF. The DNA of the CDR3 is TGTGCCACCAGTGACCACAGGGCAGGGCGGGCCGGGGAGCTGTTTTTT.

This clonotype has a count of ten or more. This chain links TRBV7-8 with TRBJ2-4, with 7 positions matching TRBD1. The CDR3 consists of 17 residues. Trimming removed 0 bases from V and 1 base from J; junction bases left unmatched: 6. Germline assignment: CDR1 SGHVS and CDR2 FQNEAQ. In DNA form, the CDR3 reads TGTGCCAGCAGCTTAGCAACAGGGGTCGTGGCCAAAAACATTCAGTACTTC. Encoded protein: CASSLATGVVAKNIQYF.

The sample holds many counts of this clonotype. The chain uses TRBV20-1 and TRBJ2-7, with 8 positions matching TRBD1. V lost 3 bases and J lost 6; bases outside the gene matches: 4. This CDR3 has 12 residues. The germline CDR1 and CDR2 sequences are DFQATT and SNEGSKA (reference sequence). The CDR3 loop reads CSARDRVGEQYF. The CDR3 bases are TGCAGTGCTAGGGACAGGGTGGGCGAGCAGTACTTC.

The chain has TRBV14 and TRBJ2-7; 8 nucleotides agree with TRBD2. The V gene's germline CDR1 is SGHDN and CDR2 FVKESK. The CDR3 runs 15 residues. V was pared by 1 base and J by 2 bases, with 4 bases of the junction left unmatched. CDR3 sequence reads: CASSQGVSGAYEQYF. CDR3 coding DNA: TGTGCCAGCAGCCAAGGCGTTAGCGGGGCCTACGAGCAGTACTTC.

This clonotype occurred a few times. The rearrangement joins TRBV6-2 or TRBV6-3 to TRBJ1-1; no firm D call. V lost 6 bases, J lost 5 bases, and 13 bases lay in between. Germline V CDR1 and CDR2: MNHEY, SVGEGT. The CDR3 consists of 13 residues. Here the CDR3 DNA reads TGTGCCAGCAGGCCCGAAAGGGAAACTGAAGCTTTCTTT. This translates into CASRPERETEAFF.

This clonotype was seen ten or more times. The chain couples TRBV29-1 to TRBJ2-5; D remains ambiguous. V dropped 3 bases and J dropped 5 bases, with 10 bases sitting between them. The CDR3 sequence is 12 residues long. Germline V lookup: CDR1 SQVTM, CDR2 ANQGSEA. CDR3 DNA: TGCAGCGTTGAGAAGTTGGGGGAGACCCAGTACTTC. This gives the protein CSVEKLGETQYF.

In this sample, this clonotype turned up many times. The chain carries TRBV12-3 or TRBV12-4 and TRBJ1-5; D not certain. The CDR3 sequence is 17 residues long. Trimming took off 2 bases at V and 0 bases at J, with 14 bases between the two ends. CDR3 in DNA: TGTGCCAGCAGTTTAAGAGGGAGCAGGAGTAGCAATCAGCCCCAGCATTTT. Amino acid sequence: CASSLRGSRSSNQPQHF.

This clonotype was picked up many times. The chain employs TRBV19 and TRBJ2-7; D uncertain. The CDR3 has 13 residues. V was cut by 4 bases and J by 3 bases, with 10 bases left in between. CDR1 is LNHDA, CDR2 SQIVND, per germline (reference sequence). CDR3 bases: TGTGCCAGTAGTAGTAATAGGATCTACGAGCAGTACTTC. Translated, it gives CASSSNRIYEQYF.

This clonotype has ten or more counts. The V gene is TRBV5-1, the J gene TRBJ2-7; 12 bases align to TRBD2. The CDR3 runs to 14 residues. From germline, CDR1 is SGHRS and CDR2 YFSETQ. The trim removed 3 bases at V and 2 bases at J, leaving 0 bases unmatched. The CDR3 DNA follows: TGCGCCAGCAGCTGGACTAGCGGGACCTACGAGCAGTACTTC. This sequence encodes CASSWTSGTYEQYF.

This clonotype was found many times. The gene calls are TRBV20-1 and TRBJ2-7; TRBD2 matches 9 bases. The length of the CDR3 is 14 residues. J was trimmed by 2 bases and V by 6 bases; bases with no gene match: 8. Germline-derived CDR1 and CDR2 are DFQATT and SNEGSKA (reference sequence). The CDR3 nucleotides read TGCAGTGCGAGAATAGCGGGAGACCCCTACGAGCAGTACTTC. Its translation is CSARIAGDPYEQYF.

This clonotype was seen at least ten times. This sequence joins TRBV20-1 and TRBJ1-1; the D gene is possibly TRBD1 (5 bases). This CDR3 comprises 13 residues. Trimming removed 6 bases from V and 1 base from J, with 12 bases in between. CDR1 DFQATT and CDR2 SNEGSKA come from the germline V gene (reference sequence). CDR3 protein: CSALFGANTEAFF. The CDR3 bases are TGCAGTGCCCTTTTTGGGGCGAACACTGAAGCTTTCTTT.

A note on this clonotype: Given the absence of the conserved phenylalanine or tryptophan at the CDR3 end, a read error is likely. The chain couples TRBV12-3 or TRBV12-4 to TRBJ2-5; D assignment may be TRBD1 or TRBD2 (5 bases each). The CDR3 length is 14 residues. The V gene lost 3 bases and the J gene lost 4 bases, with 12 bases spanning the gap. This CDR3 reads CASSLALRGETQYS. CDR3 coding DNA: TGTGCCAGCAGTTTGGCCCTGAGGGGAGAGACCCAGTACTCA.

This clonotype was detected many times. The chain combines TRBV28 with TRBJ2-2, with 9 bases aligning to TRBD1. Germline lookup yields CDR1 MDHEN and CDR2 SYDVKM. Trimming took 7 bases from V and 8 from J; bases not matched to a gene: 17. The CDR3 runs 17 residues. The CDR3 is CASTSFWGQGQRGELFF. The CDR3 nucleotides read TGTGCCAGCACCTCCTTCTGGGGACAGGGACAGAGGGGGGAGCTGTTTTTT. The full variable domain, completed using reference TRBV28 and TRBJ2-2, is DVKVTQSSRYLVKRTGEKVFLECVQDMDHENMFWYRQDPGLGLRLIYFSYDVKMKEKGDIPEGYSVSREKKERFSLILESASTNQTSMYLCASTSFWGQGQRGELFFGEGSRLTVL.

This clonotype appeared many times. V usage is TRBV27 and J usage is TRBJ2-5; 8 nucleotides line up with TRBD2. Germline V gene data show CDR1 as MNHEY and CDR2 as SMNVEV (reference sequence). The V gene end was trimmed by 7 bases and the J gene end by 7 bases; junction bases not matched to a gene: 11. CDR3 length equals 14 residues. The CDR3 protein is CASTKGLGEGTQYF. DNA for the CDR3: TGTGCCAGCACCAAGGGACTAGGGGAAGGGACCCAGTACTTC.

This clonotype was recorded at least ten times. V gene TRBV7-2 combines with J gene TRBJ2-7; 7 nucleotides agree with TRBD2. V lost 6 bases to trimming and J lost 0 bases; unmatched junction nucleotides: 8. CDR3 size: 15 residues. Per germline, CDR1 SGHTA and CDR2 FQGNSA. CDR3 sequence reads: CASRLRGESSYEQYF. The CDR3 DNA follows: TGTGCCAGCAGGCTTCGGGGGGAATCCTCCTACGAGCAGTACTTC. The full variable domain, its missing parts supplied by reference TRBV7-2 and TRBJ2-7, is GAGVSQSPSNKVTEKGKDVELRCDPISGHTALYWYRQSLGQGLEFLIYFQGNSAPDKSGLPSDRFSAERTGGSVSTLTIQRTQQEDSAVYLCASRLRGESSYEQYFGPGTRLTVT.

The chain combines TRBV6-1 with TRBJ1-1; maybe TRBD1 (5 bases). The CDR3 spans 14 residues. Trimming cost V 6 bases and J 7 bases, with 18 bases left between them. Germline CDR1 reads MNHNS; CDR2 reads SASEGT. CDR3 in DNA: TGTGCCAGCAGACGCAGGGTGGAGGACCTTGAAGCTTTCTTT. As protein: CASRRRVEDLEAFF.

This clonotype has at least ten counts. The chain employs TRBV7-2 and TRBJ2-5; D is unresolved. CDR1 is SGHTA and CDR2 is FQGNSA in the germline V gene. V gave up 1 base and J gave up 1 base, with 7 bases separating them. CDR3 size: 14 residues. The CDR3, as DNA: TGTGCCAGCAGCTTAGTAGGCCCCCAAGAGACCCAGTACTTC. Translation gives CASSLVGPQETQYF.

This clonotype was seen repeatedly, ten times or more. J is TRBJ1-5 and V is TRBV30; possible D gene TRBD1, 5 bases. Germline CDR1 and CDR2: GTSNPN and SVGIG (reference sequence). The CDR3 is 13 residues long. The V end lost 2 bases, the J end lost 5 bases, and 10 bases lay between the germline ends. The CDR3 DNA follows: TGTGCCTGGAGTTTGCAGGGCCATCAGCCCCAGCATTTT. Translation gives CAWSLQGHQPQHF.

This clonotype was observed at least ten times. CDR3 in amino acids: CASSAPGQVWGEAVLFF. CDR3 nucleotides: TGCGCCAGCAGCGCTCCGGGACAGGTTTGGGGTGAGGCTGTGCTGTTTTTT. This chain uses TRBV5-1 with TRBJ2-2; 8 bases fit TRBD1. V lost 4 bases to trimming and J lost 13 bases; unmatched junction nucleotides: 21. Looked up from germline, CDR1 is SGHRS and CDR2 is YFSETQ. This CDR3 contains 17 residues.

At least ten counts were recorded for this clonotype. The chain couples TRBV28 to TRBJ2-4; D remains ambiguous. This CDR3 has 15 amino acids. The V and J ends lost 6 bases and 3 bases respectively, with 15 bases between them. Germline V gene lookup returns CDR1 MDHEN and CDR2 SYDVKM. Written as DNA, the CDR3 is TGTGCCAGCAGCCCCAGTGGGCTTGACAAAAACATTCAGTACTTC. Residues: CASSPSGLDKNIQYF. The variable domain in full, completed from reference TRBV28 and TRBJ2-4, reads DVKVTQSSRYLVKRTGEKVFLECVQDMDHENMFWYRQDPGLGLRLIYFSYDVKMKEKGDIPEGYSVSREKKERFSLILESASTNQTSMYLCASSPSGLDKNIQYFGAGTRLSVL.

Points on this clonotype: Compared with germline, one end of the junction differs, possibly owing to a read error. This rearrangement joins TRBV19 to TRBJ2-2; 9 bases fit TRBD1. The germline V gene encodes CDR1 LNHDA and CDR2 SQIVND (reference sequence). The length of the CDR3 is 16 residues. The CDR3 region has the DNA TGTGCCATTAGTAAACCGGGACAGGGTACGACCGGGGAGCTGTTTTTT. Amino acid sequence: CAISKPGQGTTGELFF.

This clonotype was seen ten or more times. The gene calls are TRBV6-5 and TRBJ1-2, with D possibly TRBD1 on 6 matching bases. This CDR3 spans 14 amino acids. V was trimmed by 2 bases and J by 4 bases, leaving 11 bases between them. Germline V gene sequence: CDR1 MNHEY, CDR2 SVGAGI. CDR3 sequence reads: CASSYGGQGYGYTF. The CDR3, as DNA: TGTGCCAGCAGTTACGGGGGACAAGGCTATGGCTACACCTTC.